This T cell receptor beta chain was recovered during a study of cytomegalovirus exposure and HLA in healthy donors. Study outcomes and limitations: There were a few CMV-associated chains whose specificity for CMV antigens was confirmed in vitro. The finding came from a later analysis; first-cohort TCR clusters tended to co-occur in the 110 or so validation repertoires. According to the study, 160 or so TCR beta chains were cytomegalovirus-associated.

Produced via immunoSEQ multiplex PCR; TCRdb's table is partial and in-frame only. The data hold 35,000 to 50,000 clones, with 93% observed a single time. Note on this clone: Its antigen is not known.

The CDR3 spans 14 residues. V shed 0 bases and J shed 5 bases, with 10 bases lying between them. CDR1 is MNHNY, CDR2 SVGAGI, per germline (reference sequence). The TCR originated in a woman younger than 30 in good health and CMV-seronegative. The sequencing sample was made of PBMCs. The gene calls are TRBV6-6 and TRBJ2-5; D may be TRBD2 (5 bases). The CDR3 reads CASSYSGDAETQYF. The CDR3 nucleotides read TGTGCCAGCAGTTACTCGGGAGATGCTGAGACCCAGTACTTC.